Listed below are T cell receptor beta chains from one sample, sequenced in a study of blood T cells in healthy people across ages. TCRdb called the 5' RACE reads again in MiXCR, with one record for every CDR3 protein. In the table there are approximately 1.5 million distinct CDR3 sequences, almost 35% of which are singletons. The specimen was blood. The source of these receptors is a young woman in good health. Both conserved end residues are part of each CDR3. D genes are given only for firm matches. Not all rows give a size; the values are once, few, many and, for expanded clones, a class.

D: .; size: few; V: TRBV27; length: 15; J: TRBJ2-7; DNA: TGTGCCAGCAGTTTAATGTGGGGATTTGACTACGAGCAGTACTTC; CDR3: CASSLMWGFDYEQYF
D: TRBD2; size: .; V: TRBV19; length: 15; J: TRBJ2-5; DNA: TGTGCCAGTAAGGCGACTAGCGGGAGCGGGGAGACCCAGTACTTC; CDR3: CASKATSGSGETQYF
D: .; size: .; V: TRBV4-2; length: 15; J: TRBJ1-2; DNA: TGTGCCAGCAGCCAAGGACAGGCTAATCTCGGAGGCTACACCTTC; CDR3: CASSQGQANLGGYTF
D: TRBD2; size: .; V: TRBV7-2; length: 16; J: TRBJ2-1; DNA: TGTGCCAGCAGCTTAGCGGCTAGCGGGACCTACAATGAGCAGTTCTTC; CDR3: CASSLAASGTYNEQFF
D: .; size: few; V: TRBV20-1; length: 15; J: TRBJ2-7; DNA: TGCAGTGCTAGATCAGCGAGGAGACACTCCTACGAGCAGTACTTC; CDR3: CSARSARRHSYEQYF
D: TRBD1; size: few; V: TRBV20-1; length: 13; J: TRBJ2-7; DNA: TGCAGCCAGGGGGTCTCGGACTCCTACGAGCAGTACTTC; CDR3: CSQGVSDSYEQYF
D: TRBD2; size: .; V: TRBV3-1; length: 18; J: TRBJ2-5; DNA: TGTGCCAGCAGCCAAGAAGGGGGGACTAGCGGGAGGGGCCAGACCCAGTACTTC; CDR3: CASSQEGGTSGRGQTQYF
D: .; size: many; V: TRBV29-1; length: 14; J: TRBJ2-6; DNA: TGCAGCGTGTTTGGGGGGATGGGGGCCAACGTCCTGACTTTC; CDR3: CSVFGGMGANVLTF
D: TRBD1; size: few; V: TRBV28; length: 14; J: TRBJ2-7; DNA: TGTGCCAGCAGGATTGACAGGGGGCTGGAAGAGCAGTACTTC; CDR3: CASRIDRGLEEQYF
D: TRBD1; size: many; V: TRBV3-1; length: 14; J: TRBJ1-2; DNA: TGTGCCAGCAGCGCCCAACAGGGGGCAGATGGCTACACCTTC; CDR3: CASSAQQGADGYTF
D: .; size: few; V: TRBV4-1; length: 15; J: TRBJ1-2; DNA: TGCGCCAGCAGCCAGTCTGGGGAGACCATTTATGGCTACACCTTC; CDR3: CASSQSGETIYGYTF
D: .; size: .; V: TRBV12-3/TRBV12-4; length: 14; J: TRBJ1-2; DNA: TGTGCCAGCAGCATTGAGGGGGTTACGGGGGGCTACACCTTC; CDR3: CASSIEGVTGGYTF
D: .; size: .; V: TRBV5-1; length: 14; J: TRBJ2-7; DNA: TGCGCCAGCAGCTATAGGGGGTTCAGCTACGAGCAGGACTTC; CDR3: CASSYRGFSYEQDF
D: .; size: .; V: TRBV20-1; length: 13; J: TRBJ2-3; DNA: TGCAGTGCTAGAGGGTCTAGTGCAGATACGCAGTATTTT; CDR3: CSARGSSADTQYF
D: .; size: .; V: TRBV20-1; length: 15; J: TRBJ2-3; DNA: TGCAGTGCTAGAGATGTTGCGGGCGGAACAGATACGCAGTATTTT; CDR3: CSARDVAGGTDTQYF
D: .; size: .; V: TRBV4-1; length: 17; J: TRBJ1-2; DNA: TGCGCCAGCAGCCAAGACCCTTGGAGGGTGGGGGTTGGTGGCTACACCTTC; CDR3: CASSQDPWRVGVGGYTF
D: TRBD2; size: few; V: TRBV20-1; length: 15; J: TRBJ2-3; DNA: TGCAGTGCTAATCCGACTAGCGGGGCAACAGATACGCAGTATTTT; CDR3: CSANPTSGATDTQYF
D: .; size: many; V: TRBV11-1; length: 14; J: TRBJ2-1; DNA: TGTGCCAGCAGCAGGCAGGGGGGTAACAATGAGCAGTTCTTC; CDR3: CASSRQGGNNEQFF